There are a few counts of the clone carrying this TCR beta chain. What it binds is unknown. The PCR contained 60 Vbeta and 13 Jbeta primers. The method was immunoSEQ multiplex PCR; TCRdb's version includes in-frame clones alone and lacks a portion of them. In the table there are roughly 100,000 clones, roughly 66% of which are singletons. The CDR3 runs to 13 residues. Trimming took off 6 bases at V and 7 bases at J, with 13 bases between the two ends. The germline V gene has CDR1 MDHEN and CDR2 SYDVKM. This specimen comes from a study of cytomegalovirus exposure and HLA in healthy donors. Study outcomes and limitations: When a later analysis was performed, an Asian-associated ancestry cluster reportedly had fewer N-insertions than the roughly 690-donor mean. Researchers counted over 150 TCR beta chains as cytomegalovirus-associated. TCR sequences were mostly rare, though some public TCRs occurred in many donors.

Material for sequencing was PBMCs. The source of this sequence is a woman aged 50 to 65 in good health and CMV-seronegative. The chain is built from TRBV28 and TRBJ1-5; no clear D. The CDR3 sequence: CASSSINGQPQHF. DNA for the CDR3: TGTGCCAGCAGCTCAATCAACGGGCAGCCCCAGCATTTT. Combining the CDR3 with reference TRBV28 and TRBJ1-5 gives the whole variable domain DVKVTQSSRYLVKRTGEKVFLECVQDMDHENMFWYRQDPGLGLRLIYFSYDVKMKEKGDIPEGYSVSREKKERFSLILESASTNQTSMYLCASSSINGQPQHFGDGTRLSIL.